This T cell receptor (beta chain) appears in the sequencing data of a study of T cells in localized non-small cell lung cancer (dated by TCRdb to 2020 to 2022). For context, the study as a whole: T cell repertoires of fewer than 250 early-stage NSCLC patients were analyzed, with tumors being compared against uninvolved tumor-adjacent lungs. The cohort comprised 236 treatment-naïve NSCLC patients with resected, localized lung tumors. NSCLC patients had a mean age of around 70 years, and 120 to 150 were male and 85 to 110 female.

Overall results and qualifications from the work: Because multi-region tumor sequencing was not performed, intratumor heterogeneity could not be ruled out. Higher T cell density in blood was associated with longer overall survival, whereas higher clonality in adjacent lung was associated with shorter survival. Because of the exploratory design, TCR variables were selected using unadjusted p-values without false-discovery rate correction. A median of 57 of the top 100 tumor clones were detected in paired uninvolved adjacent lung, and 25 to 35 of these tumor clones were also found among the top 100 clones of the paired uninvolved adjacent lung. Uninvolved tumor-adjacent lung showed the highest T cell clonality, higher than tumor, which suggests more focused antigenic responses in the uninvolved tumor-adjacent lung.

At diagnosis, tumor, uninvolved tumor-adjacent lung and peripheral blood were collected and then preserved as a mix of FFPE and fresh-frozen material. For TCR repertoire profiling, blood samples were analyzed in the form of peripheral blood mononuclear cells. As regards this clone: Which antigen it targets is not known. No base quality information exists; no much larger clone differs at one position.

Compared with germline, V lacks 7 bases and J lacks 6 bases; bases without a gene match: 3. The CDR3 starts with the cysteine, ends with the phenylalanine, and has 13 residues. Kept here is only the CDR3 DNA, which spans 39 bases and is read in frame from base 1. The germline V gene specifies SNHLY as CDR1 and FYNNEI as CDR2. The immunoSEQ Assay was used to sequence TCR beta CDR3 regions from DNA. From the authors' description of their analysis: To compute T cell density, TCR beta template counts were normalized to usable DNA, which was estimated by amplifying housekeeping genes. Using the preseqR package, richness was estimated by extrapolating to 120,000 templates for tissue samples and 400,000 templates for PBMC samples. Clonality was defined as one minus Pielou's evenness. To identify tissue-enriched TCRs, differential abundance testing was run on productive amino-acid clonotypes with a minimum total count of 5 and an alpha of 0.1. Repertoire overlap between compartments was quantified with the Jaccard Index and Morisita Overlap Index. GLIPH grouped TCR beta CDR3s together with public tetramer-defined viral CDR3s, and a viral motif had to include at least three viral sequences and also show V-gene enrichment. In its TCRdb copy, this immuneACCESS table keeps in-frame sequences only and misses some clones. Where compared with another copy, unresolved V genes explain less than half of these, and the others have no known cause. The V and J calls and clone size are taken from that table; D and trimming were inferred from the DNA. The sample table records tens of thousands of clones; 85% to 95% of these occur just once. Of the sample, approximately 7.7% falls within the top ten clones.

The TCR comes from an older female donor with stage I lung adenocarcinoma. Material: peripheral blood, obtained before any cancer treatment. The chain is assembled from TRBV2 and TRBJ2-4; 10 junctional bases match TRBD1. The sequenced DNA is TGTGCCAGCACCTGGGACAGGGGAAACATTCAGTACTTC. Its translation reads: CASTWDRGNIQYF. The full variable domain, with segments outside the CDR3 supplied by the reference TRBV2 and TRBJ2-4 proteins, appears as EPEVTQTPSHQVTQMGQEVILRCVPISNHLYFYWYRQILGQKVEFLVSFYNNEISEKSEIFDDQFSVERPDGSNFTLKIRSTKLEDSAMYFCASTWDRGNIQYFGAGTRLSVL.